The TCR beta chain described here comes from a study of blood T cell repertoires in COVID-19. Everyone who took part was roughly 18 to 89 years old, and they came from about 25 US areas. Germline CDR1 MNHEY, CDR2 SVGAGI. The CDR3 loop spans 14 amino acids. The V gene lost 6 bases and the J gene lost 0 bases, with 9 bases spanning the gap. Some clones are missing from TCRdb's copy, which holds only in-frame ones; the method was immunoSEQ multiplex PCR. The table includes about 220,000 clones, 83% detected once. This sequence joins TRBV6-5 and TRBJ1-3, with unresolved D. The material sequenced was PBMCs or T cells enriched from blood (not recorded which). This TCR came from a woman in her forties who had been exposed to COVID-19. CDR3 nucleotide sequence: TGTGCCAGCAGCACCACTGACTCTGGAAACACCATATATTTT. The encoded protein is CASSTTDSGNTIYF.